This T cell receptor beta chain emerged from a study of T cell changes during pregnancy in multiple sclerosis. V shed 5 bases, J shed 10 bases, and the junction held 6 bases outside the gene matches. In germline, CDR1 is SGHVS, CDR2 FNYEAQ. The CDR3 loop spans 15 amino acids. This clone has ten or more counts. Method: immunoSEQ multiplex PCR; TCRdb's copy keeps in-frame clones and lacks some. The table has 55,000 to 85,000 clones, about nine tenths seen once. The sample consisted of CD4+ T cells from peripheral blood mononuclear cells, taken after pregnancy. The sequence derives from a female donor with multiple sclerosis, enrolled in a pregnancy study. The rearrangement links TRBV7-6 to TRBJ2-2, with 14 bases aligning to TRBD2. CDR3 sequence reads: CASSMGTSGSSELFF. The CDR3 bases are TGTGCCAGCAGCATGGGGACTAGCGGGAGTTCGGAGCTGTTTTTT.